This TCR beta chain was sequenced in a study of naive and memory T cell subsets. Overall study results and limits: The power law exponent of TCR abundance differed between naive and memory cells.

The germline V gene encodes CDR1 SGHTS and CDR2 YDEGEE. Trimming cost V 0 bases and J 3 bases, with 6 bases left between them. The CDR3 contains 13 residues. This clonotype was seen a handful of times. What it recognizes is unknown. Two oligonucleotides, mixed equimolar, formed the beta constant-region primer covering TRBC1 and TRBC2. Four rounds of PCR amplified the ligated cDNA using nested alpha and beta constant-region primers plus SP2. TCRdb fed the UMI-ligation and nested PCR reads into MiXCR, producing one record per CDR3 protein. The sample carries 120,000 or so distinct CDR3 sequences, just over 35% recorded once.

The sequenced sample was central memory CD4+ T cells from blood. The chain links TRBV5-8 to TRBJ1-2; TRBD1 might be the D (6 bases). This receptor was obtained from a human donor in good health. The CDR3 loop is CASSLDRDYGYTF. The DNA for the CDR3 is TGTGCCAGCAGCTTGGACAGGGACTATGGCTACACCTTC.